This TCR beta chain was identified during a study of blood T cell repertoires in COVID-19. The overall study: COVID-19 samples collected from the United States, Italy and Spain covered acute and convalescent phases.

This clone has just one count. Here immunoSEQ multiplex PCR was the method, and the copy in TCRdb shows in-frame clones only, minus some. The repertoire has around 9,700 clones, around nine tenths of them found once; the top ten carry about a quarter. This clonotype originated in a man aged 30-40 years with active or convalescent COVID-19. Sequencing was carried out using peripheral blood.

CDR3: CASSVQGLGNSPLHF. DNA for the CDR3: TGTGCCAGCAGCGTACAGGGGCTCGGTAATTCACCCCTCCACTTT. This chain links TRBV5-6 with TRBJ1-6; 7 bases align to TRBD1. The CDR3 totals 15 residues. From germline, CDR1 is SGHDT and CDR2 YYEEEE. Germline trimming cut 4 bases from V and 6 bases from J; bases unmatched to any gene: 7.